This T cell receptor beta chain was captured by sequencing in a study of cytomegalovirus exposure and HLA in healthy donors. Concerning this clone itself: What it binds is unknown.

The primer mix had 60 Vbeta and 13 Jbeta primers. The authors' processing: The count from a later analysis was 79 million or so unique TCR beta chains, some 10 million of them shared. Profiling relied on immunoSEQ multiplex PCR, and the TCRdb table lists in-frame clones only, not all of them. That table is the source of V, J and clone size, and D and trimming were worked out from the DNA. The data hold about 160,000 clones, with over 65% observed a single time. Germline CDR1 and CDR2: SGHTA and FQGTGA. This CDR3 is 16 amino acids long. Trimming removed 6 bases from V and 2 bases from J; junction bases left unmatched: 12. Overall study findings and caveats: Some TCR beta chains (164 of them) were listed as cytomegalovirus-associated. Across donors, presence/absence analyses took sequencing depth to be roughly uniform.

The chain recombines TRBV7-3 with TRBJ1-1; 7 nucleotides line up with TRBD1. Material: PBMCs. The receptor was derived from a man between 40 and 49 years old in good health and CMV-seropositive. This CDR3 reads CASRTAGTEVNTEAFF. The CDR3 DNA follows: TGTGCCAGCAGGACAGCCGGGACAGAGGTTAACACTGAAGCTTTCTTT.